Below, 21 T cell receptor beta chains from the same sample are listed, as sequenced in a study of shared clonotypes between healthy human individuals. Data came from immunoSEQ multiplex PCR; TCRdb stores just in-frame clones and leaves some out. The sample contains 740,000 or so clones, roughly 72% of which appear only once. Specimen: memory CD4+ T cells sorted from blood. Noted subset: CD45RA-negative fraction. The receptors come from a woman aged 25 to 45 in good health.

The V and J genes are TRBV28 and TRBJ2-7; 8 bases match TRBD1. Germline V gene data show CDR1 as MDHEN and CDR2 as SYDVKM. The CDR3 totals 14 residues. The junction had 8 bases not matched to a gene; V was cut back by 6 bases and J by 4 bases. CDR3 amino acids: CASSLTGETYEQYF. The CDR3 DNA reads as TGTGCCAGCAGCTTGACAGGGGAAACGTACGAGCAGTACTTC.

The table lists this clone with a few counts. With only one base between it and a far larger clone, this is likely a read error. Other DNA sequences in the same sample also yield this CDR3. The rearrangement joins TRBV5-1 to TRBJ2-2; either TRBD1 or TRBD2 may supply D (5 bases each). The V gene's germline CDR1 is SGHRS and CDR2 YFSETQ. The ends were cut back, 0 bases at V and 3 bases at J, with 9 bases in the middle. The CDR3 loop spans 15 amino acids. The CDR3 protein is CASSLGDRDTGELFF. DNA for the CDR3: TGCGCCAGCAGCTTGGGGGACCGGGACACCGGGGAGCTGTTTTTT. The full variable domain, rest sourced from reference TRBV5-1 and TRBJ2-2, is KAGVTQTPRYLIKTRGQQVTLSCSPISGHRSVSWYQQTPGQGLQFLFEYFSETQRNKGNFPGRFSGRQFSNSRSEMNVSTLELGDSALYLCASSLGDRDTGELFFGEGSRLTVL.

As concerns this clone: In the same sample, other DNA sequences code for this CDR3. The V gene is TRBV4-1, the J gene TRBJ2-1; D is perhaps TRBD2 (6 bases). Germline V lookup: CDR1 MGHRA, CDR2 YSYEKL. V was cut by 1 base and J by 0 bases, with 10 bases left in between. CDR3 length equals 16 residues. CDR3 sequence (DNA): TGCGCCAGCAGCCAAGTTGGGACTCGCTCCTACAATGAGCAGTTCTTC. It is translated as CASSQVGTRSYNEQFF.

The chain links TRBV6-5 to TRBJ1-5, with D possibly being TRBD1 (5 bases). The germline gives CDR1 MNHEY, CDR2 SVGAGI. Trimming shortened V by 6 bases and J by 8 bases, and 14 bases separated the two germline ends. CDR3 size: 13 residues. DNA for the CDR3: TGTGCCAGCAGCCGCCGGATGGGGGAGCCCCAGCATTTT. Translation gives CASSRRMGEPQHF.

The rearrangement uses TRBV6-1 and TRBJ2-3; D ambiguous. Germline CDR1 MNHNS, CDR2 SASEGT. The CDR3 runs 12 residues. Trimming left V 4 bases short and J 6 bases short, with 8 bases between. Here the CDR3 reads CASSGRADTQYF. CDR3 coding DNA: TGTGCCAGCAGTGGTCGGGCTGATACGCAGTATTTT.

J is TRBJ2-7 and V is TRBV6-6, with D possibly being TRBD2 (6 bases). The CDR3 runs 16 residues. V dropped 7 bases and J dropped 5 bases, with 24 bases sitting between them. Germline assignment: CDR1 MNHNY and CDR2 SVGAGI (reference sequence). In DNA, the CDR3 is TGTGCCAGCACCAGAATCCGGGGGACCAGAAGGAACGAGCAGTACTTC. Translating gives CASTRIRGTRRNEQYF.

V usage is TRBV10-3 and J usage is TRBJ2-7; 9 nucleotides line up with TRBD1. The CDR3 extends over 15 amino acids. J gave up 6 bases and V 1 base, and 7 bases lay outside the gene matches. Germline V gene data show CDR1 as ENHRY and CDR2 as SYGVKD. The CDR3 DNA reads TGTGCCATCAGTGAGTATGGGACAGGGCTCACCGAGCAGTACTTC. Amino acids: CAISEYGTGLTEQYF.

The rearrangement joins TRBV9 to TRBJ2-7; the D gene is possibly TRBD2 (5 bases). CDR3 length equals 17 residues. Per germline, CDR1 SGDLS and CDR2 YYNGEE. Trimming took off 4 bases at V and 3 bases at J, with 23 bases between the two ends. In DNA form, the CDR3 reads TGTGCCAGCAGCCCAAATTTGGGGAGCTGGTCTGACTACGAGCAGTACTTC. This translates into CASSPNLGSWSDYEQYF.

The chain has TRBV28 and TRBJ2-3; 7 bases align to TRBD1. The CDR3 is made up of 13 amino acids. Germline V gene lookup returns CDR1 MDHEN and CDR2 SYDVKM. V was clipped by 10 bases and J by 2 bases; unmatched bases: 6. The CDR3 is CATLGTDTDTQYF. Here the CDR3 DNA reads TGTGCCACCCTGGGGACAGACACAGATACGCAGTATTTT.

The chain joins TRBV5-6 to TRBJ2-5, with D unresolved. Trimming stripped 4 bases from V and 5 bases from J, with 12 bases between. Germline CDR1 reads SGHDT; CDR2 reads YYEEEE. The CDR3 runs 13 residues. The CDR3 here is CASSRTGLETQYF. The CDR3 DNA is TGTGCCAGCAGCCGGACGGGTCTGGAGACCCAGTACTTC.

A remark on this clone: A junction boundary mismatches the germline segment, possibly from a read error. The chain links TRBV2 to TRBJ2-4; D is uncertain. The length of the CDR3 is 11 residues. Germline V gene data show CDR1 as SNHLY and CDR2 as FYNNEI. CDR3: CASSVGRSNNF. The CDR3 DNA reads as TGTGCCAGCAGTGTCGGGCGATCCAATAACTTC.

This chain joins TRBV7-2 and TRBJ2-2; 8 bases fit TRBD2. V was pared by 1 base and J by 3 bases, with 13 bases of the junction left unmatched. Germline CDR1 reads SGHTA; CDR2 reads FQGNSA. This CDR3 is 19 amino acids long. The CDR3 here is CASSLGSLSGRTYTGELFF. The DNA for the CDR3 is TGTGCCAGCAGCTTAGGCTCTCTCAGCGGGAGAACCTACACCGGGGAGCTGTTTTTT.

This chain uses TRBV10-3 with TRBJ2-3, with D tentatively TRBD1 (5 bases). The V end was cut by 3 bases, the J end by 1 base, with 8 bases between. CDR1 is ENHRY and CDR2 is SYGVKD in the germline V gene. CDR3 length equals 14 residues. This CDR3 reads CAISEQAGTDTQYF. The DNA of the CDR3 is TGTGCCATCAGTGAACAGGCGGGCACAGATACGCAGTATTTT.

The chain is built from TRBV10-2 and TRBJ2-1, with D possibly called TRBD1 or TRBD2 (5 bases each). CDR1 WSHSY and CDR2 SAAADI come from the germline V gene. The CDR3 covers 14 residues. V shed 5 bases and J shed 7 bases, with 15 bases lying between them. DNA of the CDR3: TGCGCCAGCAGTTACACCGGGACGACTAATGAGCAGTTCTTC. This codes for CASSYTGTTNEQFF.

The chain recombines TRBV6-1 with TRBJ2-3, with 12 bases fitting TRBD2. Germline V gives CDR1 MNHNS, CDR2 SASEGT. The V segment lost 7 bases and the J segment 2 bases; nucleotides outside the gene matches: 4. This CDR3 has 15 amino acids. In DNA, the CDR3 is TGTGCCAGCATTGGACTAGCGGGGTTCACAGATACGCAGTATTTT. This gives the protein CASIGLAGFTDTQYF.

As to this clone: Within the sample, other DNA sequences also encode this same CDR3. The chain has TRBV18 and TRBJ2-2; unclear D gene. CDR1 and CDR2 from the germline V gene are KGHSH and LQKENI. Trimming took 3 bases from V and 4 from J, leaving 3 bases between them. There are 12 residues in the CDR3. CDR3 residues: CASSPPTGELFF. CDR3 bases: TGTGCCAGCTCACCGCCCACCGGGGAGCTGTTTTTT.

This clone showed up just a few times. Being one base from a much bigger clone, this may be a read error. The same CDR3 also results from other DNA sequences found in this sample. The rearrangement joins TRBV28 to TRBJ2-7; D is unclear. Trimming stripped 5 bases from V and 3 bases from J, with 5 bases between. The germline CDR1 and CDR2 sequences are MDHEN and SYDVKM. CDR3 length equals 11 residues. The CDR3 DNA sequence: TGTGCCAGCAGTCACCGCTACGAGCAGTACTTC. It is translated as CASSHRYEQYF. The full variable domain, its missing parts supplied by reference TRBV28 and TRBJ2-7, is DVKVTQSSRYLVKRTGEKVFLECVQDMDHENMFWYRQDPGLGLRLIYFSYDVKMKEKGDIPEGYSVSREKKERFSLILESASTNQTSMYLCASSHRYEQYFGPGTRLTVT.

This clone has more than one count but fewer than ten. The chain has TRBV21-1 and TRBJ1-5. TRBV21-1 is recorded as a pseudogene. The CDR3 consists of 13 residues. CDR3 protein: CASSNRGNQPQHF. CDR3 sequence (DNA): TGTGCCAGCAGCAATCGGGGTAATCAGCCCCAGCATTTT.

The chain joins TRBV7-6 to TRBJ2-5, with D uncertain. V was shortened by 3 bases and J by 5 bases, with 10 bases between the two germline ends. There are 13 residues in the CDR3. Germline assignment: CDR1 SGHVS and CDR2 FNYEAQ. The CDR3, as DNA: TGTGCCAGCAGCTTCCGCCTGGGGGAGACCCAGTACTTC. It is translated as CASSFRLGETQYF.

The V call is TRBV13, the J call TRBJ2-2; 9 nucleotides align to TRBD2. CDR3 length: 15 amino acids. CDR1 and CDR2 from the germline V gene are PRHDT and FYEKMQ (reference sequence). The V segment lost 3 bases and the J segment 8 bases; nucleotides outside the gene matches: 7. The CDR3 DNA sequence: TGTGCCAGCAGCTTTTCCCTAGCGGGACGGGGGGAGCTGTTTTTT. This sequence encodes CASSFSLAGRGELFF.

This sequence joins TRBV7-3 and TRBJ2-2; TRBD2 matches at 11 bases. CDR3 length: 16 amino acids. Germline V gives CDR1 SGHTA, CDR2 FQGTGA. The ends lost 6 bases at V and 7 bases at J; junction bases unmatched: 10. CDR3: CASRELAGVMGGELFF. The CDR3 DNA sequence: TGTGCCAGCAGGGAACTAGCGGGAGTTATGGGCGGGGAGCTGTTTTTT.